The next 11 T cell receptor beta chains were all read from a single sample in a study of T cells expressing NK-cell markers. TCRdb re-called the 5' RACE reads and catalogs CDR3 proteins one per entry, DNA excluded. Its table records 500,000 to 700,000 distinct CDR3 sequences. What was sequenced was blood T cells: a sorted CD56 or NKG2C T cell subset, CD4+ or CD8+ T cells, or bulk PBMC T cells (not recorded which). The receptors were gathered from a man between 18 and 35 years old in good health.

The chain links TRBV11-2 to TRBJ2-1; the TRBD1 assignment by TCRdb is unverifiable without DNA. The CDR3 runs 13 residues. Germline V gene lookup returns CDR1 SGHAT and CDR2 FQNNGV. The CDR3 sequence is CASSSPRGPEQFF.

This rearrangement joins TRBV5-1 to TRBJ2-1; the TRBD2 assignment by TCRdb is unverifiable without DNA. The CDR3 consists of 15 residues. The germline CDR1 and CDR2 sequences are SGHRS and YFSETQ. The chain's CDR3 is CASSTFVSGGDEQFF.

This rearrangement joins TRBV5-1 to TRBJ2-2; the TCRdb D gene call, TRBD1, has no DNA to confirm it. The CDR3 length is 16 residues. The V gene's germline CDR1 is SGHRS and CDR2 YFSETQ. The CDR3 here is CASSYTGTGSPGELFF.

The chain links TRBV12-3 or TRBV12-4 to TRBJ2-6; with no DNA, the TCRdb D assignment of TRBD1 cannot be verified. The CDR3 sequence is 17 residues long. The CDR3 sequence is CASSGLRRDSGANVLTF.

The CDR3 here is CASSHSTGTGANVLTF. This chain joins TRBV4-3 and TRBJ2-6; TCRdb's D gene call, TRBD1, goes unchecked for lack of DNA. CDR3 length equals 16 residues. Looked up from germline, CDR1 is LGHNA and CDR2 is YSLEER.

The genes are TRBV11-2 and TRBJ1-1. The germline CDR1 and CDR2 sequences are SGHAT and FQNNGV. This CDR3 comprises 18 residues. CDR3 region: CASSLGYSGSQMNTEAFF. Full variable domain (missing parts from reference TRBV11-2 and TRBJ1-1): EAGVAQSPRYKIIEKRQSVAFWCNPISGHATLYWYQQILGQGPKLLIQFQNNGVVDDSQLPKDRFSAERLKGVDSTLKIQPAKLEDSAVYLCASSLGYSGSQMNTEAFFGQGTRLTVV.

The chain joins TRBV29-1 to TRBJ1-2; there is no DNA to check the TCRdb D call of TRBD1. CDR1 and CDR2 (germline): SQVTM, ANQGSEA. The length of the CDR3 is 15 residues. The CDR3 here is CSVEHEFGTGDGYTF.

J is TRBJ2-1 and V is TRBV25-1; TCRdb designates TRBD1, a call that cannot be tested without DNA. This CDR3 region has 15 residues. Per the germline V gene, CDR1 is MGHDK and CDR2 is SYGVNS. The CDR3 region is CASSVSFGTRDEQFF. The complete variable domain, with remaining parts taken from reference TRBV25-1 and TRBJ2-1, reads EADIYQTPRYLVIGTGKKITLECSQTMGHDKMYWYQQDPGMELHLIHYSYGVNSTEKGDLSSESTVSRIRTEHFPLTLESARPSHTSQYLCASSVSFGTRDEQFFGPGTRLTVL.

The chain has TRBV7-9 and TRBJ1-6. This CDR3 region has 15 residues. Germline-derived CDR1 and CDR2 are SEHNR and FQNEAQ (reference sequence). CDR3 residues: CASSFGTSNNSPLHF.

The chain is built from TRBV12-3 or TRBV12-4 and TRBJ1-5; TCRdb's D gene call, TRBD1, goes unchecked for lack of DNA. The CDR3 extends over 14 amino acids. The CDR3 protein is CASSLSGAGQPQHF.

CDR3 loop: CASSLGTSGETFYEQYF. The rearrangement links TRBV11-2 to TRBJ2-7; TCRdb reports TRBD2, a call that lacks DNA to check it against. CDR3 length: 17 amino acids. Germline loops: CDR1 SGHAT, CDR2 FQNNGV.